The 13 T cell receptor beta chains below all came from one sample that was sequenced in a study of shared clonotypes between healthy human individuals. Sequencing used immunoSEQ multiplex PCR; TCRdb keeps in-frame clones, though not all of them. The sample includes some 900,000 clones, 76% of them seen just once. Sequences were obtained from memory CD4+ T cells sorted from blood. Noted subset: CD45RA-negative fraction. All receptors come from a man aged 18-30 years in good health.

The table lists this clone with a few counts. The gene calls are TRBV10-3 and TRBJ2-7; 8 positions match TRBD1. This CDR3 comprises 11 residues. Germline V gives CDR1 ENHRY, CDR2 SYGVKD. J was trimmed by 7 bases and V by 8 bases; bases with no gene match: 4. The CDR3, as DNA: TGTGCCATCGGGCAGGGGGCTGAGCAGTACTTC. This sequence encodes CAIGQGAEQYF.

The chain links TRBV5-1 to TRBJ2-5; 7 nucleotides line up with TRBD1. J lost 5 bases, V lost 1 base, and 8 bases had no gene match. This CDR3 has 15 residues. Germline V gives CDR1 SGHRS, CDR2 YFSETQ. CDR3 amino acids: CASSLIGGRVETQYF. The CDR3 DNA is TGCGCCAGCAGCTTGATAGGGGGCAGGGTGGAGACCCAGTACTTC.

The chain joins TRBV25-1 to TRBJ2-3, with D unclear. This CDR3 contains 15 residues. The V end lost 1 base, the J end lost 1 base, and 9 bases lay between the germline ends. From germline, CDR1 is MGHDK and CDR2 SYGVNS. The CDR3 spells CASSELGVGTDTQYF. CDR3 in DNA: TGTGCCAGCAGTGAATTGGGCGTGGGCACAGATACGCAGTATTTT.

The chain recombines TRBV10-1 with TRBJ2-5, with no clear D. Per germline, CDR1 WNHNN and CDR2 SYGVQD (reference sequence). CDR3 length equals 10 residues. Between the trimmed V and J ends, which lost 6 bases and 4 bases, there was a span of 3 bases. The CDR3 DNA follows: TGCGCCAGCAGACGAGAGACCCAGTACTTC. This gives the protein CASRRETQYF.

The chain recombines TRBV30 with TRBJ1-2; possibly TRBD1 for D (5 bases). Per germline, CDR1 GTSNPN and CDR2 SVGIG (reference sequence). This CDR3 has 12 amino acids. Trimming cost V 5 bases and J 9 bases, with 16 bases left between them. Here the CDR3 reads CAWDRRRLSYTF. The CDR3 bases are TGTGCCTGGGACAGACGGCGGTTGAGCTACACCTTC. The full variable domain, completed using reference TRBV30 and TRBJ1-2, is SQTIHQWPATLVQPVGSPLSLECTVEGTSNPNLYWYRQAAGRGLQLLFYSVGIGQISSEVPQNLSASRPQDRQFILSSKKLLLSDSGFYLCAWDRRRLSYTFGSGTRLTVV.

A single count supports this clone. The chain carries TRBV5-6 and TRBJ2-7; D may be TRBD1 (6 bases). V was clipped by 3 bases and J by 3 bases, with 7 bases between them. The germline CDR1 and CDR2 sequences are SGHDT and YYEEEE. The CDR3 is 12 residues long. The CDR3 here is CASSSGHYEQYF. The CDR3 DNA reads TGTGCCAGCAGCTCGGGACACTACGAGCAGTACTTC.

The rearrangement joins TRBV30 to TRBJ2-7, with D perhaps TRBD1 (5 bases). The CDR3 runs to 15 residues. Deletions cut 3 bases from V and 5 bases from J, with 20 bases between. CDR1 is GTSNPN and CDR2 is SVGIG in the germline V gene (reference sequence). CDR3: CAWSRKTVPRDEQYF. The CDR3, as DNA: TGTGCCTGGAGCCGGAAGACAGTGCCAAGGGACGAGCAGTACTTC.

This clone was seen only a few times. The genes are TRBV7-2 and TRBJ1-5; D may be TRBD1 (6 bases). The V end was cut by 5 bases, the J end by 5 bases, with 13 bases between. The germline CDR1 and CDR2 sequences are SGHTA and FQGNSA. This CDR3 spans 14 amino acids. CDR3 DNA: TGTGCCAGCAGCCAGACAGGATCTCATCAGCCCCAGCATTTT. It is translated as CASSQTGSHQPQHF.

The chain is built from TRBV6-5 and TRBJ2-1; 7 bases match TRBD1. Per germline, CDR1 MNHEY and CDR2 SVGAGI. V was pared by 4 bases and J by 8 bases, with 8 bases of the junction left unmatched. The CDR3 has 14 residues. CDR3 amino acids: CASSSGTVDDEQFF. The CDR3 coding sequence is TGTGCCAGCAGTTCGGGGACAGTGGACGATGAGCAGTTCTTC.

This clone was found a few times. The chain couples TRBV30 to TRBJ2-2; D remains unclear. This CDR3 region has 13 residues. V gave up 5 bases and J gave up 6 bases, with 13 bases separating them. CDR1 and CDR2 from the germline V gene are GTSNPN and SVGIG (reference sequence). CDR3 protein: CAWSMLGAGELFF. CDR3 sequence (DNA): TGTGCCTGGTCGATGCTTGGTGCCGGGGAGCTGTTTTTT.

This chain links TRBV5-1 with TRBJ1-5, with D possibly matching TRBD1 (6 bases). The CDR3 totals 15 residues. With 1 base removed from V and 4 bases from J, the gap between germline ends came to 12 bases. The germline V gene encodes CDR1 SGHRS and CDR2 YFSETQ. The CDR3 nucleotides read TGCGCCAGCAGCTTGATGCCAGGGGAGAATCAGCCCCAGCATTTT. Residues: CASSLMPGENQPQHF.

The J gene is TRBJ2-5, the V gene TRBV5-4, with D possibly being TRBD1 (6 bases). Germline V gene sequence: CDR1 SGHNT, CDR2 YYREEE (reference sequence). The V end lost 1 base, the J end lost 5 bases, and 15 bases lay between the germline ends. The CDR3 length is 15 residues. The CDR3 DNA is TGTGCCAGCAGCTTGCCCGGACAGACCAGGGAGACCCAGTACTTC. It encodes CASSLPGQTRETQYF.

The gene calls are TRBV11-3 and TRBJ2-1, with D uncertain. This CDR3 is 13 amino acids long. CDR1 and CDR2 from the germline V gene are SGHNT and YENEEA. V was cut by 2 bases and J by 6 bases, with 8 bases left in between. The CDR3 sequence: CASSLFPGNEQFF. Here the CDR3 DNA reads TGTGCCAGCAGCTTATTCCCGGGCAATGAGCAGTTCTTC.